The sequence of this TCR beta chain was determined in a study of blood T cells in healthy people across ages. Study-wide results and caveats: Both higher diversity and more naive CD4+ cells marked long-lived donors when set against aged donors. Per-million-T-cell TCR beta diversity fell roughly linearly with age.

A remark on this clonotype: The antigen is unknown.

A second PCR of roughly 7 to 11 cycles used a sample-barcoded 5' primer and a J-beta primer mix. TCRdb itself ran the 5' RACE reads through MiXCR, one entry per CDR3 protein. The top ten hold 5% to 7% of the sample, which has over a million distinct CDR3 sequences, roughly 64% seen once. Donor samples were obtained from healthy Caucasian individuals from Russia, aged roughly 6 to 95. RNA extraction gave at least 5 micrograms of total RNA per sample. This TCR derives from a man aged 18 to 30 in good health. Sequenced: blood.

CDR3 sequence reads: CASSQDPLDSLAKNIQYF. In DNA form, the CDR3 reads TGCGCCAGCAGCCAAGATCCCCTTGACAGCTTAGCCAAAAACATTCAGTACTTC. The chain couples TRBV4-3 to TRBJ2-4; weak D call: TRBD1 (5 bases). This CDR3 is 18 amino acids long. Germline-derived CDR1 and CDR2 are LGHNA and YSLEER. V lost 0 bases and J lost 0, with 15 bases in between.